This T cell receptor beta chain was observed in a study of cytomegalovirus exposure and HLA in healthy donors. Study-wide results and caveats: The study reported that TCR beta sequences accurately predicted HLA-A and HLA-B alleles in most subjects. Reports credit the classifier with highly specific, highly sensitive diagnosis of cytomegalovirus status. Despite most TCR sequences being rare, some public TCRs occurred in many donors.

This PCR relied on a set of 60 Vbeta primers and 13 Jbeta primers. TCRdb's copy holds only in-frame clones and misses some; the assay was immunoSEQ multiplex PCR. Here the sample spans about 120,000 clones, around 80% being singletons. The V end was cut by 6 bases, the J end by 4 bases, with 9 bases between. Germline assignment: CDR1 ENHRY and CDR2 SYGVKD. The CDR3 has 12 residues. As regards this clone: Its matching antigen is unknown.

This chain joins TRBV10-3 and TRBJ1-1, with D perhaps TRBD1 (5 bases). The sample was PBMCs. The sequence was collected from a female donor in good health and CMV-seropositive. The CDR3 DNA reads as TGTGCCATCAGAAGGCAGGGCACTGAAGCTTTCTTT. Translating it yields CAIRRQGTEAFF.